The rows below give T cell receptor beta chains drawn from one sample of a study of T-cell memory formation after mild COVID-19. TCRdb passed the 5' RACE reads through MiXCR, listing each CDR3 protein once. Of 300,000 to 400,000 distinct CDR3 sequences detected, approximately 15% appear once; the ten largest clones hold about 22%. Sequenced material: PBMCs or a T cell subset sorted from them (not recorded which). The receptors here all came from a man between 18 and 35 years old who had mild COVID-19 (a few samples of this study predate the infection). Cell type and time point are not known. The CDR3 runs from the conserved cysteine through the conserved F or W. A D gene is named only where the DNA matches it firmly. Clone size is not always given. Where it is, it says once, few, many or a class for expanded clones.

d_gene: NA
v_gene: TRBV18
j_gene: TRBJ2-7
abundance: few
CDR3nt: TGTGCCAGCTCACCAAGGCTGGGCGCGGGCGACGAGCAGTACTTC
CDR3aa: CASSPRLGAGDEQYF

d_gene: TRBD1
v_gene: TRBV12-3/TRBV12-4
j_gene: TRBJ2-3
abundance: many
CDR3nt: TGTGCCAGCAGTCGTACAGGGGTTATCGGAGATACGCAGTATTTT
CDR3aa: CASSRTGVIGDTQYF

d_gene: NA
v_gene: TRBV6-2/TRBV6-3
j_gene: TRBJ2-5
abundance: NA
CDR3nt: TGTGCCAGCAGTTACTCGGAGATCTCGGAGACCCAGTACTTC
CDR3aa: CASSYSEISETQYF

d_gene: NA
v_gene: TRBV4-1
j_gene: TRBJ1-5
abundance: NA
CDR3nt: TGCGCCAGCAGCCAACCAGGACAGCGCAATCAGCCCCAGCATTTT
CDR3aa: CASSQPGQRNQPQHF

d_gene: NA
v_gene: TRBV6-6
j_gene: TRBJ2-7
abundance: NA
CDR3nt: TGTGCCTCCCGGGGGGGGACAGGGCACTACGAGCAGTACTTC
CDR3aa: CASRGGTGHYEQYF

d_gene: NA
v_gene: TRBV7-2
j_gene: TRBJ1-4
abundance: once
CDR3nt: TGTGCCAGCAGCTTAGAGTTACGGGCCGGGGGAGAAAAACTGTTTTTT
CDR3aa: CASSLELRAGGEKLFF

d_gene: TRBD1
v_gene: TRBV7-2
j_gene: TRBJ2-7
abundance: many
CDR3nt: TGTGCCAGCAGCCTAGGGACAGGAACCTACGAGCAGTACTTC
CDR3aa: CASSLGTGTYEQYF

d_gene: NA
v_gene: TRBV20-1
j_gene: TRBJ2-7
abundance: NA
CDR3nt: TGCAGTGCTAGAGACCGCGACAGCTCCTACGAGCAGTACTTC
CDR3aa: CSARDRDSSYEQYF

d_gene: NA
v_gene: TRBV14
j_gene: TRBJ2-3
abundance: many
CDR3nt: TGTGCCAGCAGCCAAACCAGCGATTTGGCCCCAGATACGCAGTATTTT
CDR3aa: CASSQTSDLAPDTQYF

d_gene: TRBD1
v_gene: TRBV10-3
j_gene: TRBJ2-3
abundance: few
CDR3nt: TGTGCCACCAGGGACAGGGACACAGATACGCAGTATTTT
CDR3aa: CATRDRDTDTQYF

d_gene: NA
v_gene: TRBV7-9
j_gene: TRBJ2-3
abundance: few
CDR3nt: TGTGCCAGCAGTCCAAGGGGGGGACTAGATACGCAGTATTTT
CDR3aa: CASSPRGGLDTQYF

d_gene: NA
v_gene: TRBV6-2/TRBV6-3
j_gene: TRBJ1-2
abundance: many
CDR3nt: TGTGCCAGCAGCCAAGACGGGACAACGGGCTTCTATGGCTACACCTTC
CDR3aa: CASSQDGTTGFYGYTF

d_gene: NA
v_gene: TRBV27
j_gene: TRBJ1-4
abundance: few
CDR3nt: TGTGCCAGCAGCTGGCGGGGGGGGCCTAATGAAAAACTGTTTTTT
CDR3aa: CASSWRGGPNEKLFF

d_gene: NA
v_gene: TRBV12-3/TRBV12-4
j_gene: TRBJ2-2
abundance: NA
CDR3nt: TGTGCCAGCAGTTTTTGGCAGAACACCGGGGAGCTGTTTTTT
CDR3aa: CASSFWQNTGELFF

d_gene: NA
v_gene: TRBV7-8
j_gene: TRBJ2-1
abundance: many
CDR3nt: TGTGCCAGCAGCCTCCGACTAGATCTCAATGAGCAGTTCTTC
CDR3aa: CASSLRLDLNEQFF

d_gene: NA
v_gene: TRBV7-9
j_gene: TRBJ1-1
abundance: NA
CDR3nt: TGTGCCAGCAGCTTACTGGGCTTGAACACTGAAGCTTTCTTT
CDR3aa: CASSLLGLNTEAFF

d_gene: TRBD1
v_gene: TRBV19
j_gene: TRBJ2-5
abundance: NA
CDR3nt: TGTGCCACCGGCCGGGACAGACAAGAGACCCAGTACTTC
CDR3aa: CATGRDRQETQYF

d_gene: TRBD1
v_gene: TRBV15
j_gene: TRBJ1-1
abundance: few
CDR3nt: TGTGCCACCAGCAGAGGTCCAGGGGACAGAGGGAACACTGAAGCTTTCTTT
CDR3aa: CATSRGPGDRGNTEAFF

d_gene: NA
v_gene: TRBV20-1
j_gene: TRBJ1-6
abundance: few
CDR3nt: TGCAGTGCTAGGAGGAGCGGGCCCTATAATTCACCCCTCCACTTT
CDR3aa: CSARRSGPYNSPLHF

d_gene: TRBD2
v_gene: TRBV7-2
j_gene: TRBJ2-5
abundance: few
CDR3nt: TGTGCCAGCAGCTTAGCCAGCGGGGGCCAAGAGACCCAGTACTTC
CDR3aa: CASSLASGGQETQYF

d_gene: NA
v_gene: TRBV7-2
j_gene: TRBJ2-7
abundance: NA
CDR3nt: TGTGCCAGCAGCTTAAGCGGGTTTATCTCCTACGAGCAGTACTTC
CDR3aa: CASSLSGFISYEQYF

d_gene: NA
v_gene: TRBV13
j_gene: TRBJ1-1
abundance: NA
CDR3nt: TGTGCCAGCAGCCGAGGACACTTGAACACTGAAGCTTTCTTT
CDR3aa: CASSRGHLNTEAFF

d_gene: NA
v_gene: TRBV27
j_gene: TRBJ2-1
abundance: few
CDR3nt: TGTGCCAGCAGTTTATCGGGAGGAAGAACGGATGAGCAGTTCTTC
CDR3aa: CASSLSGGRTDEQFF